These T cell receptor beta chains were read from a single sample in a study of cytomegalovirus exposure and HLA in healthy donors. Measured with immunoSEQ multiplex PCR; TCRdb has only the in-frame clones, and not every one. The sample shows around 150,000 clones, over 70% of them seen only once. Sequenced material: PBMCs. These receptors came from a male donor in good health and CMV-seronegative. CDR3s include the opening cysteine and the closing phenylalanine or tryptophan. D genes are given only for firm matches. The size field is filled for only some rows; it gives once, few, many or a size class.

d_gene: TRBD1
v_gene: TRBV5-5
abundance: -
j_gene: TRBJ1-2
CDR3aa: CASRPTYRGTYYGYTF
CDR3nt: TGTGCCAGCAGGCCTACCTACAGGGGGACTTACTATGGCTACACCTTC

d_gene: TRBD1
v_gene: TRBV7-9
abundance: -
j_gene: TRBJ1-1
CDR3aa: CASSLGRTGNTEAFF
CDR3nt: TGTGCCAGCAGCTTAGGCCGGACAGGAAACACTGAAGCTTTCTTT

d_gene: -
v_gene: TRBV5-6
abundance: -
j_gene: TRBJ1-4
CDR3aa: CASSLTRNEKLFF
CDR3nt: TGTGCCAGCAGCTTGACACGAAATGAAAAACTGTTTTTT

d_gene: -
v_gene: TRBV6-6
abundance: -
j_gene: TRBJ1-2
CDR3aa: CASTDGGNYGYTF
CDR3nt: TGTGCCAGCACCGACGGGGGGAACTATGGCTACACCTTC

d_gene: TRBD1
v_gene: TRBV19
abundance: -
j_gene: TRBJ1-6
CDR3aa: CASSLHTGGNSPLHF
CDR3nt: TGTGCCAGTAGTCTCCATACAGGGGGCAATTCACCCCTCCACTTT

d_gene: -
v_gene: TRBV7-2
abundance: -
j_gene: TRBJ2-7
CDR3aa: CASSPPGPYEQYF
CDR3nt: TGTGCCAGCAGCCCCCCAGGCCCCTACGAGCAGTACTTC

d_gene: -
v_gene: TRBV5-1
abundance: few
j_gene: TRBJ2-7
CDR3aa: CASGAPLTSYEQYF
CDR3nt: TGCGCCAGCGGGGCCCCTCTTACTTCCTACGAGCAGTACTTC

d_gene: -
v_gene: TRBV19
abundance: few
j_gene: TRBJ1-2
CDR3aa: CASSIENARGSIGYTF
CDR3nt: TGTGCCAGTAGTATAGAAAATGCCAGGGGCTCAATCGGCTACACCTTC

d_gene: -
v_gene: TRBV6-5
abundance: -
j_gene: TRBJ1-2
CDR3aa: CASSSTGTPMNYGYTF
CDR3nt: TGTGCCAGCAGTTCTACCGGGACACCCATGAACTATGGCTACACCTTC

d_gene: TRBD1
v_gene: TRBV12-5
abundance: -
j_gene: TRBJ1-1
CDR3aa: CASGFGTGARRTEAFF
CDR3nt: TGTGCTAGTGGTTTCGGGACAGGTGCCCGTCGAACTGAAGCTTTCTTT

d_gene: -
v_gene: TRBV11-2
abundance: -
j_gene: TRBJ2-3
CDR3aa: CASSTQSGWTAKTDTQYF
CDR3nt: TGTGCCAGCAGCACCCAAAGCGGGTGGACCGCCAAAACAGATACGCAGTATTTT

d_gene: -
v_gene: TRBV7-2
abundance: -
j_gene: TRBJ2-7
CDR3aa: CASSLAEAYEQYF
CDR3nt: TGTGCCAGCAGCTTGGCAGAGGCCTACGAGCAGTACTTC

d_gene: -
v_gene: TRBV30
abundance: -
j_gene: TRBJ1-5
CDR3aa: CAWSTTGSQPQHF
CDR3nt: TGTGCCTGGAGTACCACAGGGAGTCAGCCCCAGCATTTT

d_gene: -
v_gene: TRBV23-1
abundance: -
j_gene: TRBJ2-5
CDR3aa: CASSQPPVAEETQYF
CDR3nt: TGCGCCAGCAGTCAACCTCCAGTTGCGGAGGAGACCCAGTACTTC

d_gene: TRBD2
v_gene: TRBV5-1
abundance: few
j_gene: TRBJ2-3
CDR3aa: CASSLLTVTSGVSTDTQYF
CDR3nt: TGCGCCAGCAGCTTGTTAACAGTAACTAGCGGGGTTAGCACAGATACGCAGTATTTT

d_gene: TRBD2
v_gene: TRBV4-1
abundance: -
j_gene: TRBJ2-1
CDR3aa: CASSQRERGGLGAHEQFF
CDR3nt: TGCGCCAGCAGCCAAAGGGAGCGGGGGGGATTAGGGGCGCATGAGCAGTTCTTC

d_gene: -
v_gene: TRBV6-6
abundance: few
j_gene: TRBJ2-2
CDR3aa: CASSSLRVEMFF
CDR3nt: TGTGCCAGCAGTTCCCTTCGAGTTGAGATGTTTTTT

d_gene: TRBD2
v_gene: TRBV5-1
abundance: -
j_gene: TRBJ2-3
CDR3aa: CASSLAGGLAADTQYF
CDR3nt: TGCGCCAGCAGCTTGGCCGGGGGACTAGCGGCAGATACGCAGTATTTT

d_gene: -
v_gene: TRBV6-5
abundance: -
j_gene: TRBJ1-2
CDR3aa: CASSYSMDRLNGYTF
CDR3nt: TGTGCCAGCAGTTACTCCATGGACAGACTTAATGGCTACACCTTC

d_gene: -
v_gene: TRBV19
abundance: -
j_gene: TRBJ1-2
CDR3aa: CASNFVGGYGYTF
CDR3nt: TGTGCCAGTAATTTCGTGGGGGGCTATGGCTACACCTTC

d_gene: -
v_gene: TRBV12-2
abundance: -
j_gene: TRBJ1-2
CDR3aa: CASRLSRPPTNERRHDNYGYTF
CDR3nt: TGTGCAAGTCGCTTGTCGAGGCCTCCCACGAACGAACGTCGGCACGATAACTATGGCTACACCTTC

d_gene: -
v_gene: TRBV7-2
abundance: few
j_gene: TRBJ1-2
CDR3aa: CASSLILGGDYGYTF
CDR3nt: TGTGCCAGCAGCTTAATACTAGGGGGGGACTATGGCTACACCTTC